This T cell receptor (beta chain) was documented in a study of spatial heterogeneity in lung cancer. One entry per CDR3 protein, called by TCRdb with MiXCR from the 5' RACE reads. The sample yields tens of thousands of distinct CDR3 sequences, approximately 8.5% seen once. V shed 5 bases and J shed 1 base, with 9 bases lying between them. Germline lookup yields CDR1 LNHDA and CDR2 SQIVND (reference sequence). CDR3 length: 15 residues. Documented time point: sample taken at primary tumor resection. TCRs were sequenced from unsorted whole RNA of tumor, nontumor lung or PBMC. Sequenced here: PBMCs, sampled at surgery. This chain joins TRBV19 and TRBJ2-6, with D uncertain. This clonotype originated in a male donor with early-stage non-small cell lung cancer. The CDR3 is CASSRLPSGANVLTF. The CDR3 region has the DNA TGTGCCAGTAGTCGTCTACCGTCTGGGGCCAACGTCCTGACTTTC.